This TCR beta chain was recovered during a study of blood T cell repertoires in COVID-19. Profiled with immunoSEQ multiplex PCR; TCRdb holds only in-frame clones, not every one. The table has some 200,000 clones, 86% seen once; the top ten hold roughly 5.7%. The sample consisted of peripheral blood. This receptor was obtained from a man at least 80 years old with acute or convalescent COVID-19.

CDR3 protein: CASSDGDRETYEQYV. For the CDR3, the DNA is TGTGCCAGCAGTGACGGGGACAGGGAAACCTACGAGCAGTACGTC. The genes are TRBV6-4 and TRBJ2-7, with TRBD1 identical over 9 bases. V was clipped by 2 bases and J by 2 bases; unmatched bases: 4. Germline-derived CDR1 and CDR2 are MRHNA and SNTAGT. This CDR3 region has 15 residues.